The clone carrying this TCR beta chain has ten or more counts. These data come from a study of CD8 T cells in ankylosing spondylitis. This CDR3 has 12 amino acids. V lost 7 bases and J 5 bases, leaving 11 bases between the germline ends. TCRdb passed the 5' RACE reads through MiXCR, listing each CDR3 protein once. The sample lists around 210,000 distinct CDR3 sequences, approximately 7.6% occurring once. The clonotype was recovered from a female donor with ankylosing spondylitis or in good health (not recorded which). This rearrangement joins TRBV12-3 or TRBV12-4 to TRBJ2-5, with D unresolved. The sequenced sample consisted of blood, either unsorted or a sorted T cell fraction (not recorded which). The CDR3 spells CASNRVGETQYF. CDR3 bases: TGTGCCAGCAACCGGGTGGGGGAGACCCAGTACTTC.